The next 4 T cell receptor beta chains were all read from a single sample in a study of blood T cell repertoires in COVID-19. TCRdb's copy holds only in-frame clones and misses some; the assay was immunoSEQ multiplex PCR. Among about 170,000 clones, approximately 84% were seen once, and the ten largest hold roughly 7.7%. Sequenced material: peripheral blood. Receptor source: a man aged 35-49 years who had recovered from COVID-19.

V is TRBV3-1 (or the pseudogene TRBV3-2) and J is TRBJ2-5; D is perhaps TRBD2 (5 bases). Trimming removed 0 bases at V and 6 bases at J, with 14 bases between. There are 15 residues in the CDR3. Germline V gene sequence: CDR1 LGHDT, CDR2 YNNKEL (reference sequence). DNA of the CDR3: TGTGCCAGCAGCCAAGATTTTCCGGGAATGAAGACCCAGTACTTC. Its translation: CASSQDFPGMKTQYF.

This sequence joins TRBV18 and TRBJ2-7; TRBD2 agrees at 14 bases. CDR3 length equals 16 residues. Trimming at V came to 3 bases and at J to 4 bases, leaving 5 bases not matched to a gene. The germline gives CDR1 KGHSH, CDR2 LQKENI. The CDR3 is CASSPGLAGGKYEQYF. The CDR3 nucleotides read TGTGCCAGCTCACCTGGACTAGCGGGAGGAAAATACGAGCAGTACTTC.

This clone was seen only a few times. The chain is built from TRBV9 and TRBJ2-5; weak D call: TRBD2 (5 bases). CDR1 and CDR2 (germline): SGDLS, YYNGEE. This CDR3 has 15 residues. Trimming left V 0 bases short and J 3 bases short, with 12 bases between. Here the CDR3 reads CASSVGRTGEETQYF. The CDR3 DNA reads as TGTGCCAGCAGCGTAGGACGTACCGGGGAAGAGACCCAGTACTTC.

The chain uses TRBV13 and TRBJ2-3; perhaps TRBD2 as D (5 bases). Germline loops: CDR1 PRHDT, CDR2 FYEKMQ (reference sequence). V was shortened by 2 bases and J by 8 bases, with 8 bases between the two germline ends. The CDR3 has 12 residues. The CDR3: CASSLRGGTQYF. In DNA form, the CDR3 reads TGTGCCAGCAGCTTAAGAGGAGGTACGCAGTATTTT.